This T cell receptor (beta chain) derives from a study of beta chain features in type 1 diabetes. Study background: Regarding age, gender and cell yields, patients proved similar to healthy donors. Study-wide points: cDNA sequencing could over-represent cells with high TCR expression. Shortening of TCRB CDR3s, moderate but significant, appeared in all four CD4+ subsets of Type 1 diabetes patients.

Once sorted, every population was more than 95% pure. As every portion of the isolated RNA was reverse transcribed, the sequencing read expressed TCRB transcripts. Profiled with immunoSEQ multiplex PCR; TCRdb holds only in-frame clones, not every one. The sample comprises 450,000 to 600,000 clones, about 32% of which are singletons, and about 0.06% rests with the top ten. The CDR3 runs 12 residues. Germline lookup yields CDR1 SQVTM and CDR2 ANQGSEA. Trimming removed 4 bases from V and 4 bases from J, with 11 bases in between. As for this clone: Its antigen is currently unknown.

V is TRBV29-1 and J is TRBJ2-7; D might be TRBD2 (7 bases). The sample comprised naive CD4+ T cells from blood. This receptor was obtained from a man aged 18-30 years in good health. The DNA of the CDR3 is TGCAGCGTTGGAAGGGGGGGATACGAGCAGTACTTC. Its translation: CSVGRGGYEQYF.